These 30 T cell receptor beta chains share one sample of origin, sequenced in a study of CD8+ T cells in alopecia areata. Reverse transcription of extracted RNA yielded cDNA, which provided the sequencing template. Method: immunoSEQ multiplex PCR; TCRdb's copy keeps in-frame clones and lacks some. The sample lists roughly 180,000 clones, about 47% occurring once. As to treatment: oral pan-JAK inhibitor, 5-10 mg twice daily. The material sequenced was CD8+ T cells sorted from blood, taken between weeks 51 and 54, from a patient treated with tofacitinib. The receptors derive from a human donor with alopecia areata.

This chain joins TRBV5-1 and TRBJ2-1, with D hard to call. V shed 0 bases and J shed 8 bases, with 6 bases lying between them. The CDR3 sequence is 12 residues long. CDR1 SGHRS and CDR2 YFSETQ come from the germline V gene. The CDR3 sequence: CASSLAADEQFF. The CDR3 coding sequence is TGCGCCAGCAGCTTGGCCGCGGATGAGCAGTTCTTC.

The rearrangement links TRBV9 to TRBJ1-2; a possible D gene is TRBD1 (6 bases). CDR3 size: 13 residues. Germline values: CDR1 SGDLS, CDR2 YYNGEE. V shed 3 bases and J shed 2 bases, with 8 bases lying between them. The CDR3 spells CASSEGTNYGYTF. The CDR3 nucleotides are TGTGCCAGCAGCGAGGGGACAAACTATGGCTACACCTTC.

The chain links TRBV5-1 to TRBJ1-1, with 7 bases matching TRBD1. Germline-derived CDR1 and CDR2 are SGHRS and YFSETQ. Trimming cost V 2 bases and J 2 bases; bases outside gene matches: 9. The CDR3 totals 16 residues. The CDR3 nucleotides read TGCGCCAGCAGCTTAGCTAACAGGGGCGACAACACTGAAGCTTTCTTT. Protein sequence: CASSLANRGDNTEAFF.

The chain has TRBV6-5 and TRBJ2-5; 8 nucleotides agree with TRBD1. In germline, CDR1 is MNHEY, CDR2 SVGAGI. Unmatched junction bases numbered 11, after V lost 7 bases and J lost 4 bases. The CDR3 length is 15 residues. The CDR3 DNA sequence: TGTGCCAGCAAGCTAGGACAGGGTGAGGGAGAGACCCAGTACTTC. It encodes CASKLGQGEGETQYF.

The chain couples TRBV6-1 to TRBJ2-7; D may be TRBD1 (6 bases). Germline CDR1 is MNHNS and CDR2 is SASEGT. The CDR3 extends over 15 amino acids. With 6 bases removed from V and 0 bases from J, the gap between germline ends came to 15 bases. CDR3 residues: CASSATGRISYEQYF. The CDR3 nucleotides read TGTGCCAGCAGCGCGACAGGTCGTATCTCCTACGAGCAGTACTTC.

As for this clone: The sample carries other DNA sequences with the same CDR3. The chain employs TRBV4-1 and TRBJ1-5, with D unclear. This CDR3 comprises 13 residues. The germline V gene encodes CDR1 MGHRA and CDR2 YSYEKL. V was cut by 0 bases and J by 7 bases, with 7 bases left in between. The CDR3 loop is CASSQDGEQPQHF. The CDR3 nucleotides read TGCGCCAGCAGCCAAGACGGGGAGCAGCCCCAGCATTTT.

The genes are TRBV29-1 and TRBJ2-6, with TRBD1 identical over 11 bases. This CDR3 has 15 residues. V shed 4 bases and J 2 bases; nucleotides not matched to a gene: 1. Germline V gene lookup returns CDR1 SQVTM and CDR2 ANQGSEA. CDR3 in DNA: TGCAGCGTTGGGGGACAGGGGGCTGGGGCCAACGTCCTGACTTTC. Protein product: CSVGGQGAGANVLTF.

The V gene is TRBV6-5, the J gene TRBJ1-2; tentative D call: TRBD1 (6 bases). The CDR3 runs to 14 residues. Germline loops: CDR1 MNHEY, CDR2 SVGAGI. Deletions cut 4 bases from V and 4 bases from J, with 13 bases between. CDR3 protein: CASSSWTVSYGYTF. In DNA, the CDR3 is TGTGCCAGCAGTTCATGGACAGTTTCCTATGGCTACACCTTC.

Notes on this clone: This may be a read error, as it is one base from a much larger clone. CDR3 in DNA: TGTGCCAGCAGCTTAGACGGATCCTACGAGCAGTACTTC. Protein: CASSLDGSYEQYF. This chain uses TRBV7-3 with TRBJ2-7, with D unresolved. Trimming pared 2 bases from V and 1 base from J, leaving 6 bases between. The length of the CDR3 is 13 residues. Germline CDR1 reads SGHTA; CDR2 reads FQGTGA.

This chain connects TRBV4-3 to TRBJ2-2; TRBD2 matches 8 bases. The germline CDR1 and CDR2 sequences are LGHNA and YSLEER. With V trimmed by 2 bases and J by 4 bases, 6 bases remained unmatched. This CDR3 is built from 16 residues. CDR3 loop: CASSQLSGGGTGELFF. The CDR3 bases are TGCGCCAGCAGCCAACTGAGCGGGGGTGGCACCGGGGAGCTGTTTTTT.

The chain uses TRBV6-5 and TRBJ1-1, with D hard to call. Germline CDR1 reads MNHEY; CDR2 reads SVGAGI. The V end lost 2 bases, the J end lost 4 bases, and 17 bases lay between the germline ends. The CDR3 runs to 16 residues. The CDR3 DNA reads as TGTGCCAGCAGTTACATGGAGGGTTTTCGGAGCACTGAAGCTTTCTTT. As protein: CASSYMEGFRSTEAFF.

The CDR3 here is CASSWVMSNTEAFF. CDR3 coding DNA: TGTGCCAGCAGTTGGGTGATGTCGAACACTGAAGCTTTCTTT. The chain links TRBV27 to TRBJ1-1; D unresolved. The CDR3 runs to 14 residues. V was shortened by 4 bases and J by 1 base, with 10 bases between the two germline ends. Germline V gene sequence: CDR1 MNHEY, CDR2 SMNVEV (reference sequence).

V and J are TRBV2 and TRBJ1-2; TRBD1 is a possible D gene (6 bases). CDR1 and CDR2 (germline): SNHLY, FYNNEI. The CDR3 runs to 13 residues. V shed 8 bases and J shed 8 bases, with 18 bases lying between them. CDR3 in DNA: TGTGCCAGCCTCGAGGGGGGTTCGGGCGGCTACACCTTC. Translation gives CASLEGGSGGYTF. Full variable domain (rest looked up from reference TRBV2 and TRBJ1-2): EPEVTQTPSHQVTQMGQEVILRCVPISNHLYFYWYRQILGQKVEFLVSFYNNEISEKSEIFDDQFSVERPDGSNFTLKIRSTKLEDSAMYFCASLEGGSGGYTFGSGTRLTVV.

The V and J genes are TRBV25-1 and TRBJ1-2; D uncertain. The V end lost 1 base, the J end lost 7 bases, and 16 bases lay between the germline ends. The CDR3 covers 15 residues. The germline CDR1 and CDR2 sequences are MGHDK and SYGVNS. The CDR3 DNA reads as TGTGCCAGCAGTGAATTTACCGGTTTGGTAGGTGGCTACACCTTC. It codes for CASSEFTGLVGGYTF.

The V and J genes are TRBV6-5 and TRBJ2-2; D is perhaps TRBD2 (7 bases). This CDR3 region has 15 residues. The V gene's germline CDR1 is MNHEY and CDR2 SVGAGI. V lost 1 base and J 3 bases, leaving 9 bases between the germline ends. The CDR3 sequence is CASSYWGGDTGELFF. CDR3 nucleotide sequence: TGTGCCAGCAGTTACTGGGGGGGCGACACCGGGGAGCTGTTTTTT.

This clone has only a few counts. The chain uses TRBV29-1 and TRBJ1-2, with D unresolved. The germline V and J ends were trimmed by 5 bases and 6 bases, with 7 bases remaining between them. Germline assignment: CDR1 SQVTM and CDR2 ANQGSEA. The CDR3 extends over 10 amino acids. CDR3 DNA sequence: TGCAGCGTTCCCGGACATGGCTACACCTTC. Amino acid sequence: CSVPGHGYTF.

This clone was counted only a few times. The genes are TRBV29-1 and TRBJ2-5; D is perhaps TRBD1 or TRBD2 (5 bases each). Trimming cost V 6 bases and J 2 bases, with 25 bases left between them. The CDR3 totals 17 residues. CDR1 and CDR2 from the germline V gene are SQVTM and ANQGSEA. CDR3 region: CSVLRAVGGFRQETQYF. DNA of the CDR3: TGCAGCGTGCTCCGAGCGGTTGGGGGTTTTCGGCAAGAGACCCAGTACTTC.

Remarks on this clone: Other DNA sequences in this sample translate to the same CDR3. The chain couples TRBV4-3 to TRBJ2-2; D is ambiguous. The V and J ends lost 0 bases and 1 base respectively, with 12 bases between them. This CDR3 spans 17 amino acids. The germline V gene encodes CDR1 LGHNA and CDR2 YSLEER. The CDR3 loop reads CASSQDRGVENTGELFF. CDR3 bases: TGCGCCAGCAGCCAAGATCGTGGAGTTGAGAACACCGGGGAGCTGTTTTTT.

The CDR3 loop is CASSLSAGPTYEQYF. The DNA for the CDR3 is TGTGCCAGCAGCTTATCAGCGGGGCCAACCTACGAGCAGTACTTC. The chain carries TRBV7-3 and TRBJ2-7; the match to TRBD2 covers 7 bases. V trimming: 2 bases; J trimming: 2 bases; junction bases outside the gene matches: 6. The CDR3 runs 15 residues. The V gene's germline CDR1 is SGHTA and CDR2 FQGTGA.

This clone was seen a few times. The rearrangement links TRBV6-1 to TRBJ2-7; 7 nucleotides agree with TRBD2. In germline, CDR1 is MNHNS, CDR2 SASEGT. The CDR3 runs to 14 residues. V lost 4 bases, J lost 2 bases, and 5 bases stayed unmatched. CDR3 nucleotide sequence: TGTGCCAGCAGTGGGGAGGGAAGCGCCTACGAGCAGTACTTC. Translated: CASSGEGSAYEQYF.

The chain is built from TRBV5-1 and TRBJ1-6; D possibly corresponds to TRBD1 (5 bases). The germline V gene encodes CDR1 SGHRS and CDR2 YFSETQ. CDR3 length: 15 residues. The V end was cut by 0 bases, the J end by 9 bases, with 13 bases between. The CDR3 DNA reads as TGCGCCAGCAGCTTGGTTCCAGGGAATACTTCACCCCTCCACTTT. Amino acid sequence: CASSLVPGNTSPLHF.

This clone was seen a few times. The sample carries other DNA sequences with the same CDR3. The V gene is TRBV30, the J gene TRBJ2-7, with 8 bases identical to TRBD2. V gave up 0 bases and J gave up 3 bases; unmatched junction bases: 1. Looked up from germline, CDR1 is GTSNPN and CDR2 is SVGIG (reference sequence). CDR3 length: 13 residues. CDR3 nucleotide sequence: TGTGCCTGGAGTGTCCGGGAGGGCTACGAGCAGTACTTC. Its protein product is CAWSVREGYEQYF. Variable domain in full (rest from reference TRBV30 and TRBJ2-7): SQTIHQWPATLVQPVGSPLSLECTVEGTSNPNLYWYRQAAGRGLQLLFYSVGIGQISSEVPQNLSASRPQDRQFILSSKKLLLSDSGFYLCAWSVREGYEQYFGPGTRLTVT.

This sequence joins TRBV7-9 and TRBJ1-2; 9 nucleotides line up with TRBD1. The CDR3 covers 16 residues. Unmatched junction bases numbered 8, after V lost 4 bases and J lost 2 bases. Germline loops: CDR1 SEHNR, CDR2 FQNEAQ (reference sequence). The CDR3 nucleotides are TGTGCCAGCAGCTCACCCGGACAGGGGCAGAACTATGGCTACACCTTC. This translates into CASSSPGQGQNYGYTF.

The CDR3, as DNA: TGTGCCAGCAGCCCCCCCTTTGGGAACGAGCAGTACTTC. This encodes CASSPPFGNEQYF. This chain uses TRBV13 with TRBJ2-7; no clear D gene. Germline lookup yields CDR1 PRHDT and CDR2 FYEKMQ (reference sequence). V was trimmed by 5 bases and J by 5 bases, leaving 13 bases between them. The CDR3 has 13 residues.

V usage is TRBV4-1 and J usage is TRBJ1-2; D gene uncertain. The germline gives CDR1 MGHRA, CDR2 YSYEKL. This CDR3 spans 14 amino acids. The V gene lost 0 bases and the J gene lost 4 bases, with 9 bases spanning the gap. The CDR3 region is CASSQDRGFYGYTF. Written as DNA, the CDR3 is TGCGCCAGCAGCCAAGATCGCGGGTTCTATGGCTACACCTTC.

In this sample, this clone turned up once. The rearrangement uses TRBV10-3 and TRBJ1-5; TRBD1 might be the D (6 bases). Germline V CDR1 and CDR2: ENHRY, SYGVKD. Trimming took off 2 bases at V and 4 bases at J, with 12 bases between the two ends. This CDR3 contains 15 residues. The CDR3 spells CAISEMGQGNQPQHF. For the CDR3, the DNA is TGTGCCATCAGTGAGATGGGGCAGGGGAATCAGCCCCAGCATTTT.

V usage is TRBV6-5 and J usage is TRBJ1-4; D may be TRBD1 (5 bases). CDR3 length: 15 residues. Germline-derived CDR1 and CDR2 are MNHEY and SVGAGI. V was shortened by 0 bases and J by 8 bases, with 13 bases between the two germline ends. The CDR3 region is CASSYSKGRSEKLFF. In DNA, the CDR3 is TGTGCCAGCAGTTACTCGAAGGGGCGAAGCGAAAAACTGTTTTTT.

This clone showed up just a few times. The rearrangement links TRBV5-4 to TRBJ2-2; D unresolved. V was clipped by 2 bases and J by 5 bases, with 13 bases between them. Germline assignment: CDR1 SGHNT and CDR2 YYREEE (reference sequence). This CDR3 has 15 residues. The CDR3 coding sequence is TGTGCCAGCAGCTTTCATGATCCCGGGACCGGGGAGCTGTTTTTT. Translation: CASSFHDPGTGELFF.

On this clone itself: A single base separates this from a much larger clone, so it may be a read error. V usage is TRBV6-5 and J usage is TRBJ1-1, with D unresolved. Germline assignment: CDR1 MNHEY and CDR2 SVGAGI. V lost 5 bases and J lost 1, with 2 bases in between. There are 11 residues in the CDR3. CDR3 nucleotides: TGTGCCAGCAGTACGAACACTGAAGCTTTCTTT. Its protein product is CASSTNTEAFF.

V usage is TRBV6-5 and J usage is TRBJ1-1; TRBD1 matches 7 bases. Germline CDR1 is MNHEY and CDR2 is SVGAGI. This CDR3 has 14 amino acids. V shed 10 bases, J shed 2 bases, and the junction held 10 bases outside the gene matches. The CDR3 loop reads CATHRDSGNTEAFF. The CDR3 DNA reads TGTGCCACCCATCGGGACAGTGGAAACACTGAAGCTTTCTTT.